This T cell receptor beta chain was obtained from a study of PD-L1 blockade in urothelial cancer. Time point described: pretreatment peripheral blood. Here immunoSEQ multiplex PCR was the method, and the copy in TCRdb shows in-frame clones only, minus some. The sample lists tens of thousands of clones; around 90% were seen once. After removal of 2 bases from V and 2 bases from J, the junction contained 2 bases not matched to a gene. Germline V gene sequence: CDR1 SNHLY, CDR2 FYNNEI. There are 14 residues in the CDR3. The V call is TRBV2, the J call TRBJ2-7, with TRBD2 matching 8 bases. The starting material was PBMCs, obtained around atezolizumab (anti-PD-L1) treatment. The TCR was taken from a man aged 60-69 years with urothelial cancer. The DNA of the CDR3 is TGTGCCAGCAGTGAAACAGCGGGGGCCTACGAGCAGTACTTC. This encodes CASSETAGAYEQYF.